The 6 T cell receptor beta chains in this list originate from one sample, sequenced in a study of blood T cell repertoires in COVID-19. The protocol was immunoSEQ multiplex PCR, while the TCRdb copy is restricted to in-frame clones and leaves out a portion. The profile covers about 38,000 clones, with just under 85% appearing a single time and roughly 5% taken by the ten largest. Sequenced sample: peripheral blood. These receptors originate from a man in his forties or fifties with active COVID-19.

The rearrangement uses TRBV2 and TRBJ2-7, with D possibly TRBD1 on 6 matching bases. This CDR3 has 14 residues. Trimming pared 4 bases from V and 5 bases from J, leaving 15 bases between. Germline V CDR1 and CDR2: SNHLY, FYNNEI. The CDR3 protein is CASSATRGWDEQYF. The CDR3 nucleotides are TGTGCCAGCAGTGCAACTAGGGGGTGGGACGAGCAGTACTTC. Based on the CDR3 plus reference TRBV2 and TRBJ2-7, the full variable domain is EPEVTQTPSHQVTQMGQEVILRCVPISNHLYFYWYRQILGQKVEFLVSFYNNEISEKSEIFDDQFSVERPDGSNFTLKIRSTKLEDSAMYFCASSATRGWDEQYFGPGTRLTVT.

The gene calls are TRBV7-2 and TRBJ2-1; 9 nucleotides line up with TRBD1. The CDR3 length is 14 residues. J lost 2 bases, V lost 8 bases, and 4 bases had no gene match. Germline values: CDR1 SGHTA, CDR2 FQGNSA. As DNA, the CDR3 is TGTGCCAGCTTGGGGGACAGGGCCTACAATGAGCAGTTCTTC. Translation: CASLGDRAYNEQFF.

V gene TRBV19 combines with J gene TRBJ2-7; the match to TRBD1 covers 7 bases. Germline V gene sequence: CDR1 LNHDA, CDR2 SQIVND (reference sequence). The CDR3 sequence is 12 residues long. V shed 5 bases, J shed 4 bases, and the junction held 2 bases outside the gene matches. CDR3 amino acids: CASSAGGYEQYF. As DNA, the CDR3 is TGTGCCAGTAGTGCAGGGGGATACGAGCAGTACTTC.

The genes are TRBV5-1 and TRBJ1-2, with TRBD1 as a possible D gene (5 bases). Trimming cost V 4 bases and J 5 bases, with 21 bases left between them. Per germline, CDR1 SGHRS and CDR2 YFSETQ. CDR3 size: 16 residues. Written as DNA, the CDR3 is TGCGCCAGCAGCCGATATCAGGGCGTAACTGAGTATGGCTACACCTTC. Its translation is CASSRYQGVTEYGYTF.

The CDR3 bases are TGCGCCAGCAGCTTTCAGACAACTAGCACAGATACGCAGTATTTT. As protein: CASSFQTTSTDTQYF. The chain has TRBV5-1 and TRBJ2-3; D is ambiguous. This CDR3 has 15 amino acids. Germline V gives CDR1 SGHRS, CDR2 YFSETQ. The germline V and J ends were trimmed by 2 bases and 0 bases, with 10 bases remaining between them.

This clone was observed a few times. This chain joins TRBV5-4 and TRBJ1-6, with TRBD1 matching over 10 bases. CDR1 SGHNT and CDR2 YYREEE come from the germline V gene (reference sequence). The CDR3 has 16 amino acids. The ends lost 0 bases at V and 7 bases at J; junction bases unmatched: 4. The CDR3 bases are TGTGCCAGCAGCTTGGGGCCGGGACAGGGGAATTCACCCCTCCACTTT. This translates into CASSLGPGQGNSPLHF.